These 30 T cell receptor beta chains were all obtained from the same sample, sequenced in a study of cytomegalovirus exposure and HLA in healthy donors (dated by TCRdb to about 2017). The library came from the immunoSEQ multiplex PCR assay. The multiplex PCR relied on a mix of 60 forward primers for TCR Vbeta segments and 13 reverse primers for TCR Jbeta segments. The table comes from immuneACCESS by way of TCRdb, which keeps in-frame sequences with V and J called. Part of the clones is missing from these tables; in studies checked, under half for an unresolved V gene and the rest for unknown reasons. The sample table records approximately 120,000 clones; just under 75% of these occur just once. The ten largest clonotypes hold under 5.5% of the sample. Sequenced material: PBMCs. The receptors were sampled from a man aged 55-75 years in good health and CMV-seropositive.

The genes are TRBV4-2 and TRBJ2-6; D is unresolved. V lost 0 bases and J lost 0, with 3 bases in between. Germline V gene lookup returns CDR1 LGHNA and CDR2 YNFKEQ. This CDR3 is built from 15 residues. CDR3 loop: CASSQESSGANVLTF. CDR3 DNA: TGTGCCAGCAGCCAAGAGAGCTCTGGGGCCAACGTCCTGACTTTC.

The genes are TRBV18 and TRBJ1-6; D gene uncertain. V lost 6 bases to trimming and J lost 5 bases, with 11 bases between them. CDR3 length: 14 residues. The germline V gene has CDR1 KGHSH and CDR2 LQKENI. The CDR3 sequence: CASSPAVNNSPLHF. CDR3 bases: TGTGCCAGCTCGCCCGCAGTCAATAATTCACCCCTCCACTTT.

The chain joins TRBV4-2 to TRBJ1-2; D ambiguous. Germline V gives CDR1 LGHNA, CDR2 YNFKEQ. CDR3 length: 15 residues. Trimming removed 0 bases at V and 2 bases at J, with 10 bases between. The CDR3 reads CASSQEVSANYGYTF. The CDR3, as DNA: TGTGCCAGCAGCCAAGAAGTCAGCGCCAACTATGGCTACACCTTC.

The chain links TRBV6-5 to TRBJ2-5; 8 bases align to TRBD1. V shed 4 bases and J 7 bases; nucleotides not matched to a gene: 11. CDR1 and CDR2 (germline): MNHEY, SVGAGI. There are 15 residues in the CDR3. CDR3 residues: CASSSDRGGWGTQYF. Here the CDR3 DNA reads TGTGCCAGCAGTTCCGACAGGGGAGGTTGGGGGACCCAGTACTTC.

V and J are TRBV5-1 and TRBJ2-3, with 7 nucleotides matching TRBD2. Germline V gene lookup returns CDR1 SGHRS and CDR2 YFSETQ. Trimming at V came to 0 bases and at J to 3 bases, leaving 4 bases not matched to a gene. The CDR3 spans 15 residues. The CDR3: CASSLEAGRTDTQYF. The CDR3 bases are TGCGCCAGCAGCTTGGAAGCGGGGAGGACAGATACGCAGTATTTT.

This clone was seen a single time. This chain connects TRBV29-1 to TRBJ2-5; TRBD1 aligns across 12 bases. After removal of 7 bases from V and 5 bases from J, the junction contained 8 bases not matched to a gene. CDR1 SQVTM and CDR2 ANQGSEA come from the germline V gene. This CDR3 spans 14 amino acids. In DNA, the CDR3 is TGCAGCGGGACCGGGACAGGGGGCCGGGAGACCCAGTACTTC. This sequence encodes CSGTGTGGRETQYF. Variable domain in full (rest from reference TRBV29-1 and TRBJ2-5): SAVISQKPSRDICQRGTSLTIQCQVDSQVTMMFWYRQQPGQSLTLIATANQGSEATYESGFVIDKFPISRPNLTFSTLTVSNMSPEDSSIYLCSGTGTGGRETQYFGPGTRLLVL.

The chain is built from TRBV5-1 and TRBJ2-7; D may be TRBD2 (6 bases). With 5 bases removed from V and 7 bases from J, the gap between germline ends came to 19 bases. The V gene's germline CDR1 is SGHRS and CDR2 YFSETQ. The CDR3 consists of 14 residues. The CDR3 is CASRVNGGAGEQYF. The CDR3 DNA reads TGCGCCAGCAGAGTAAATGGAGGGGCAGGTGAGCAGTACTTC.

J is TRBJ1-1 and V is TRBV6-5, with TRBD1 matching over 8 bases. V shed 2 bases, J shed 11 bases, and the junction held 10 bases outside the gene matches. This CDR3 contains 14 residues. Germline assignment: CDR1 MNHEY and CDR2 SVGAGI. This chain's CDR3 is CASSYLGQGKVAFF. CDR3 DNA: TGTGCCAGCAGTTACCTAGGACAGGGAAAAGTGGCTTTCTTT.

This clone was observed at least ten times. CDR3 sequence (DNA): TGTGCCAGTAGTAACCCAAACACCAACGTCCTGACTTTC. It translates to CASSNPNTNVLTF. This chain joins TRBV19 and TRBJ2-6; no clear D. Trimming shortened V by 4 bases and J by 8 bases, and 9 bases separated the two germline ends. CDR3 length: 13 residues. Germline values: CDR1 LNHDA, CDR2 SQIVND (reference sequence).

This clone was picked up a small number of times. The chain carries TRBV10-3 and TRBJ2-1, with 7 bases matching TRBD2. Germline V CDR1 and CDR2: ENHRY, SYGVKD. There are 11 residues in the CDR3. Unmatched junction bases numbered 1, after V lost 6 bases and J lost 8 bases. CDR3: CAIRREDEQFF. In DNA form, the CDR3 reads TGTGCCATCAGACGGGAGGATGAGCAGTTCTTC.

This clone was counted only a few times. The chain combines TRBV10-3 with TRBJ2-6; 11 positions match TRBD1. The CDR3 runs 17 residues. Trimming took 8 bases from V and 1 from J; bases not matched to a gene: 7. Germline CDR1 and CDR2: ENHRY and SYGVKD. The CDR3 DNA is TGTGCCATCCGGGGACAGGGGGACGGTTCTGGGGCCAACGTCCTGACTTTC. Protein sequence: CAIRGQGDGSGANVLTF.

This rearrangement joins TRBV6-5 to TRBJ1-5, with D tentatively TRBD1 (5 bases). Between the trimmed V and J ends, which lost 8 bases and 4 bases, there was a span of 9 bases. Per the germline V gene, CDR1 is MNHEY and CDR2 is SVGAGI. The CDR3 extends over 12 amino acids. Written as DNA, the CDR3 is TGTGCCAGCTGGGGCCCAAATCAGCCCCAGCATTTT. Its protein product is CASWGPNQPQHF.

The chain recombines TRBV5-1 with TRBJ1-6; the match to TRBD1 covers 8 bases. V shed 3 bases and J 0 bases; nucleotides not matched to a gene: 8. The length of the CDR3 is 18 residues. CDR1 SGHRS and CDR2 YFSETQ come from the germline V gene. CDR3 coding DNA: TGCGCCAGCAGCTCCGGGACAGGATTACGCTCCTATAATTCACCCCTCCACTTT. Translated, it gives CASSSGTGLRSYNSPLHF.

The chain has TRBV7-6 and TRBJ1-1; tentatively, D is TRBD1 (5 bases). The germline V gene encodes CDR1 SGHVS and CDR2 FNYEAQ. The CDR3 extends over 14 amino acids. Between the trimmed V and J ends, which lost 4 bases and 0 bases, there was a span of 9 bases. The CDR3 is CASSSTTVNTEAFF. The CDR3 DNA is TGTGCCAGCAGCTCCACGACAGTGAACACTGAAGCTTTCTTT.

The chain carries TRBV7-3 and TRBJ2-2; D possibly corresponds to TRBD2 (6 bases). Trimming left V 5 bases short and J 2 bases short, with 12 bases between. Per germline, CDR1 SGHTA and CDR2 FQGTGA. The CDR3 has 15 residues. This CDR3 reads CASSRAGGNTGELFF. CDR3 DNA sequence: TGTGCCAGCAGCCGAGCCGGGGGTAACACCGGGGAGCTGTTTTTT.

The chain recombines TRBV29-1 with TRBJ1-4, with D tentatively TRBD1 (5 bases). The V end was cut by 4 bases, the J end by 10 bases, with 13 bases between. This CDR3 comprises 12 residues. CDR1 is SQVTM, CDR2 ANQGSEA, per germline. For the CDR3, the DNA is TGCAGCGTTGGGGCAGGGTACGGAAAACTGTTTTTT. Translating it yields CSVGAGYGKLFF.

This chain connects TRBV9 to TRBJ2-5; D gene ambiguous. Germline CDR1 and CDR2: SGDLS and YYNGEE. There are 15 residues in the CDR3. Deletions cut 0 bases from V and 4 bases from J, with 13 bases between. CDR3 in DNA: TGTGCCAGCAGCGTAGGAGGAACTGAGAGAGAGACCCAGTACTTC. Translation: CASSVGGTERETQYF.

V usage is TRBV27 and J usage is TRBJ2-7; 9 nucleotides line up with TRBD1. Germline assignment: CDR1 MNHEY and CDR2 SMNVEV (reference sequence). V gave up 3 bases and J gave up 1 base; unmatched junction bases: 1. The length of the CDR3 is 14 residues. CDR3 DNA: TGTGCCAGCAGTTTTGGGACAGGGTCCTACGAGCAGTACTTC. It yields the protein CASSFGTGSYEQYF.

The V and J genes are TRBV5-1 and TRBJ2-2; 8 nucleotides match TRBD2. The CDR3 runs 17 residues. J gave up 6 bases and V 5 bases, and 15 bases lay outside the gene matches. The V gene's germline CDR1 is SGHRS and CDR2 YFSETQ. CDR3 sequence (DNA): TGCGCCAGCAGGCACCCTGCGGGGGGCCGTCGTTCCGGGGAGCTGTTTTTT. Amino acids: CASRHPAGGRRSGELFF.

The chain recombines TRBV5-1 with TRBJ1-1, with D perhaps matching TRBD1 (5 bases). This CDR3 has 13 residues. V shed 4 bases and J shed 6 bases, with 13 bases lying between them. Germline V CDR1 and CDR2: SGHRS, YFSETQ. The CDR3 sequence is CASSVERGAEAFF. The CDR3 DNA is TGCGCCAGCAGCGTAGAAAGGGGCGCTGAAGCTTTCTTT.

The chain combines TRBV9 with TRBJ2-2; D is uncertain. The germline V gene encodes CDR1 SGDLS and CDR2 YYNGEE. The CDR3 has 16 amino acids. Trimming took off 1 base at V and 1 base at J, with 11 bases between the two ends. CDR3 loop: CASSVLWAENTGELFF. DNA of the CDR3: TGTGCCAGCAGCGTACTCTGGGCCGAGAACACCGGGGAGCTGTTTTTT.

The CDR3 DNA sequence: TGTGCCAGCAGCAGACAGGTTGGGGAGACCCAGTACTTC. The encoded protein is CASSRQVGETQYF. This sequence joins TRBV5-6 and TRBJ2-5, with D maybe TRBD1 (6 bases). Germline-derived CDR1 and CDR2 are SGHDT and YYEEEE. The CDR3 sequence is 13 residues long. V was trimmed by 4 bases and J by 5 bases, leaving 12 bases between them.

The chain employs TRBV7-9 and TRBJ2-7; the D gene is possibly TRBD2 (5 bases). Germline V gene sequence: CDR1 SEHNR, CDR2 FQNEAQ (reference sequence). The CDR3 runs to 12 residues. CDR3 nucleotides: TGTTCCTCCAACGCGGGTTCCTACGAGCAGTACTTC. Amino acid sequence: CSSNAGSYEQYF.

The V call is TRBV4-2, the J call TRBJ2-1; TRBD2 matches 9 bases. V shed 1 base, J shed 4 bases, and the junction held 5 bases outside the gene matches. Germline values: CDR1 LGHNA, CDR2 YNFKEQ. This CDR3 is built from 16 residues. Here the CDR3 reads CASSQAMRGGYNEQFF. CDR3 bases: TGTGCCAGCAGCCAAGCAATGCGGGGGGGATACAATGAGCAGTTCTTC.

In this sample, this clone turned up a few times. V usage is TRBV6-4 and J usage is TRBJ2-3, with a tentative D call TRBD1 (5 bases). Deletions cut 5 bases from V and 3 bases from J, with 12 bases between. The CDR3 consists of 14 residues. Germline V gene lookup returns CDR1 MRHNA and CDR2 SNTAGT. The CDR3 coding sequence is TGTGCCAGCAGTAGGCAGGGTCGGACAGATACGCAGTATTTT. This codes for CASSRQGRTDTQYF.

The gene calls are TRBV19 and TRBJ2-5; 8 nucleotides agree with TRBD2. Germline CDR1 is LNHDA and CDR2 is SQIVND (reference sequence). V trimming: 5 bases; J trimming: 9 bases; junction bases outside the gene matches: 17. The CDR3 totals 16 residues. The CDR3 loop reads CASSQRGGTSLLPQYF. For the CDR3, the DNA is TGTGCCAGTAGTCAACGGGGTGGGACTAGTCTTTTGCCCCAGTACTTC.

Only a few counts were recorded for this clone. V gene TRBV5-1 combines with J gene TRBJ2-6, with D perhaps TRBD1 (5 bases). V was shortened by 0 bases and J by 0 bases, with 10 bases between the two germline ends. Per the germline V gene, CDR1 is SGHRS and CDR2 is YFSETQ. The CDR3 contains 17 residues. The CDR3 spells CASSLGNRISGANVLTF. The CDR3 DNA follows: TGCGCCAGCAGCTTGGGGAACAGGATCTCTGGGGCCAACGTCCTGACTTTC. The full variable domain, completed using reference TRBV5-1 and TRBJ2-6, is KAGVTQTPRYLIKTRGQQVTLSCSPISGHRSVSWYQQTPGQGLQFLFEYFSETQRNKGNFPGRFSGRQFSNSRSEMNVSTLELGDSALYLCASSLGNRISGANVLTFGAGSRLTVL.

This clone has more than one count but fewer than ten. This chain joins TRBV14 and TRBJ1-4, with TRBD1 identical over 7 bases. In germline, CDR1 is SGHDN, CDR2 FVKESK. Trimming at V came to 0 bases and at J to 12 bases, leaving 1 base not matched to a gene. This CDR3 has 12 residues. The CDR3 sequence is CASSQDTGELFF. For the CDR3, the DNA is TGTGCCAGCAGCCAAGATACAGGGGAACTGTTTTTT.

V and J are TRBV5-1 and TRBJ1-4, with a possible D match to TRBD1 (6 bases). This CDR3 region has 15 residues. The ends were cut back, 0 bases at V and 5 bases at J, with 11 bases in the middle. CDR1 and CDR2 (germline): SGHRS, YFSETQ. This CDR3 is CASSLAQGSNEKLFF. DNA of the CDR3: TGCGCCAGCAGCTTGGCCCAGGGGTCCAATGAAAAACTGTTTTTT.

The V call is TRBV7-8, the J call TRBJ1-2; tentative D call: TRBD1 (5 bases). Trimming stripped 5 bases from V and 4 bases from J, with 14 bases between. The CDR3 extends over 14 amino acids. In germline, CDR1 is SGHVS, CDR2 FQNEAQ. Here the CDR3 DNA reads TGTGCCAGCAGCCTCAGCGGGGCTTTCTATGGCTACACCTTC. Its translation is CASSLSGAFYGYTF.